The T cell receptor beta chain under discussion was sequenced for a study of T cell responses to AZD1222 COVID-19 vaccine. Study in general: It was second doses at about 4 or about 12 weeks that were pooled.

Whole-study findings and limits: It should be noted that donors were predominantly white British and more often female, and clonal diversity was possibly underestimated.

As for this clone: Its antigen remains unidentified.

Clones were sequenced by immunoSEQ multiplex PCR, and TCRdb holds only the in-frame ones, with some missing. The sample shows about 110,000 clones, 85% to 90% of them seen only once. The germline V and J ends were trimmed by 0 bases and 6 bases, with 20 bases remaining between them. Germline V gene sequence: CDR1 SGHRS, CDR2 YFSETQ. This CDR3 is built from 17 residues. The chain combines TRBV5-1 with TRBJ2-3, with D perhaps matching TRBD2 (7 bases). The sequence came from an adult in good health. The sample in question was peripheral blood, obtained on day 0 of AZD1222 vaccination. CDR3 sequence (DNA): TGCGCCAGCAGCTTGGCCTACCTGGGGGGGGGCCAGGATACGCAGTATTTT. As protein: CASSLAYLGGGQDTQYF.